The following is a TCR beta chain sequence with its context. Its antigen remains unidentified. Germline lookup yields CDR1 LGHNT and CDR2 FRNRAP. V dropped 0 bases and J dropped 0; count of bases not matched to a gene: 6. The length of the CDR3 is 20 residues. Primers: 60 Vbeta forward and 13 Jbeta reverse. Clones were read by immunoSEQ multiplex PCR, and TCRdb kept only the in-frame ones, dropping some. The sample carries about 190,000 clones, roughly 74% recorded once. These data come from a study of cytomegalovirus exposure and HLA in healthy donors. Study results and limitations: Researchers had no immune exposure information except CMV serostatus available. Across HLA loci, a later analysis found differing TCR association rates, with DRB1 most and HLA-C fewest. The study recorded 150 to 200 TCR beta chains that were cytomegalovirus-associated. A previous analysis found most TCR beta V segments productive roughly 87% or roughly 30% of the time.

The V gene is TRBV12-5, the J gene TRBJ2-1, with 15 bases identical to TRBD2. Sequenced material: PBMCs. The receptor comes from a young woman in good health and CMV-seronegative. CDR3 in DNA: TGTGCTAGTGGTTTGGTCGGGACTAGCGGGAGGCCCCTCTCCTACAATGAGCAGTTCTTC. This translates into CASGLVGTSGRPLSYNEQFF.